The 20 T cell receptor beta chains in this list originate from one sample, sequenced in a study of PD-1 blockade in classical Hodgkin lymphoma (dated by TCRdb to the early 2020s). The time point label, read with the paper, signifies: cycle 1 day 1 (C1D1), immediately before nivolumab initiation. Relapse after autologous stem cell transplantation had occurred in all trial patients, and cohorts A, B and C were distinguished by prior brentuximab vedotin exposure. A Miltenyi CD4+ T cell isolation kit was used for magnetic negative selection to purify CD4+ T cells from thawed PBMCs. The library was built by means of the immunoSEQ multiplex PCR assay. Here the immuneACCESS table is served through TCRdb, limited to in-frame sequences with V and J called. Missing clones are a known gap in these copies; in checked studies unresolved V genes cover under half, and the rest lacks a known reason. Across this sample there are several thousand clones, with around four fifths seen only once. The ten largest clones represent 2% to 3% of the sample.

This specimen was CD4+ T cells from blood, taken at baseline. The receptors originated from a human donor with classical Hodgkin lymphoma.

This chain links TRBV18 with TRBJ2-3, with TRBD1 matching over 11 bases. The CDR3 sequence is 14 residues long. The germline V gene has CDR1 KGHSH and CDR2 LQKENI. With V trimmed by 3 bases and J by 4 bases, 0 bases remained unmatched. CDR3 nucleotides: TGTGCCAGCTCACCGGGACAGGGGGCAGATACGCAGTATTTT. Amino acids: CASSPGQGADTQYF.

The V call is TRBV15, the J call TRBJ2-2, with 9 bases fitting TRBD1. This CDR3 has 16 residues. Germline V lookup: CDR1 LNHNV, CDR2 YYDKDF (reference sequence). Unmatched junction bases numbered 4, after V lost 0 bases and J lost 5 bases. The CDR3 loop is CATSREQGARTGELFF. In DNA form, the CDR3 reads TGTGCCACCAGCAGAGAACAGGGGGCGCGGACCGGGGAGCTGTTTTTT.

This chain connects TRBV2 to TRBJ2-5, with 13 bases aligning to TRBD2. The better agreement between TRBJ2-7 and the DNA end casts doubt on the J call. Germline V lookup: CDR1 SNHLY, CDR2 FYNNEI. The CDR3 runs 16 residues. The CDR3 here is CASRGLAGKISYEQYF. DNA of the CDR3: TGTGCCAGCAGGGGACTAGCGGGAAAAATCTCCTACGAGCAGTACTTC.

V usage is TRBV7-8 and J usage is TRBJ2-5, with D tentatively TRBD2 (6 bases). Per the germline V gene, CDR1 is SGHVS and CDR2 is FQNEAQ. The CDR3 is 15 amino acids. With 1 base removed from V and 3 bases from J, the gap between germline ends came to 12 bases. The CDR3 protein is CASSLVPWGEETQYF. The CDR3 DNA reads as TGTGCCAGCAGCTTAGTTCCCTGGGGGGAAGAGACCCAGTACTTC.

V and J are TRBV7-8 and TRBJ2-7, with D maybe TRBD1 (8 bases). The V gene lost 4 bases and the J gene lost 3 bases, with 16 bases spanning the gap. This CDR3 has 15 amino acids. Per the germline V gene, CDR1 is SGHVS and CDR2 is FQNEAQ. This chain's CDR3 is CASSSQGGGVYEQYF. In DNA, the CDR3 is TGTGCCAGCAGCTCACAGGGGGGGGGAGTCTACGAGCAGTACTTC.

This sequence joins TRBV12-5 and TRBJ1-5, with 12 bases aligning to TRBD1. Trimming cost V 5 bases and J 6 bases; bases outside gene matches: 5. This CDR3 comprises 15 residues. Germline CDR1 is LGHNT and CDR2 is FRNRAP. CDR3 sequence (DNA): TGTGCTAGTGGTACAGGGACAGGGGGCAGTCAGCCCCAGCATTTT. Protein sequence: CASGTGTGGSQPQHF.

The CDR3 nucleotides are TGTGCCAGCAGTGGAACAGACTTCTCCTACGAGCAGTACTTC. It yields the protein CASSGTDFSYEQYF. V gene TRBV2 combines with J gene TRBJ2-5, with no clear D. The better agreement between TRBJ2-7 and the DNA end casts doubt on the J call. The length of the CDR3 is 14 residues. Germline-derived CDR1 and CDR2 are SNHLY and FYNNEI.

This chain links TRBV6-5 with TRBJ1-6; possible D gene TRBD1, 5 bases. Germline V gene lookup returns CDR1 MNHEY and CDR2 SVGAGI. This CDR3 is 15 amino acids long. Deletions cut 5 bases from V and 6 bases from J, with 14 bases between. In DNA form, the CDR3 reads TGTGCCAGCAGTGGGAGACAGAGGACTAATTCACCCCTCCACTTT. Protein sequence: CASSGRQRTNSPLHF.

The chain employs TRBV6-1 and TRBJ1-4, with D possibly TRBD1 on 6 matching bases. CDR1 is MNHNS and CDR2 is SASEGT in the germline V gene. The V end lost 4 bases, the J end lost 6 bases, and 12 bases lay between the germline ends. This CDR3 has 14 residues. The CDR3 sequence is CASSVGQGYEKLFF. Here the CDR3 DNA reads TGTGCCAGCAGTGTGGGGCAGGGGTATGAAAAACTGTTTTTT.

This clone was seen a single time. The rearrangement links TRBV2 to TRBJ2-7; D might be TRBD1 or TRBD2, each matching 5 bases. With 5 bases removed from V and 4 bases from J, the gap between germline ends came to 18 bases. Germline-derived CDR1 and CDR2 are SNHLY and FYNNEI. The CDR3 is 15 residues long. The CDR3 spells CASSQPGTVAYEQYF. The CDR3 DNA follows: TGTGCCAGCAGTCAACCCGGGACGGTCGCTTACGAGCAGTACTTC.

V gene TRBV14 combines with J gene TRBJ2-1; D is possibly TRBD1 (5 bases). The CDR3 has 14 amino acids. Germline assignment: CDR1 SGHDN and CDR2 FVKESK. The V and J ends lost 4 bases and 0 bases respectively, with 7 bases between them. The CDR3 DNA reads TGTGCCAGCAGCCGGACATTCTCCTACAATGAGCAGTTCTTC. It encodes CASSRTFSYNEQFF. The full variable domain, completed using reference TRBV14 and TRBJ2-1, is EAGVTQFPSHSVIEKGQTVTLRCDPISGHDNLYWYRRVMGKEIKFLLHFVKESKQDESGMPNNRFLAERTGGTYSTLKVQPAELEDSGVYFCASSRTFSYNEQFFGPGTRLTVL.

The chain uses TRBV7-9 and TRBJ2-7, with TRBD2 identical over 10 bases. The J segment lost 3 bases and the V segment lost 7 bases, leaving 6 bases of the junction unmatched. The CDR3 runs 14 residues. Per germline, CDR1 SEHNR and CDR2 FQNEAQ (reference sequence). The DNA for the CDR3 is TGTGCCAGCAACAAAGCGGGAGGGATCTACGAGCAGTACTTC. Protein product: CASNKAGGIYEQYF.

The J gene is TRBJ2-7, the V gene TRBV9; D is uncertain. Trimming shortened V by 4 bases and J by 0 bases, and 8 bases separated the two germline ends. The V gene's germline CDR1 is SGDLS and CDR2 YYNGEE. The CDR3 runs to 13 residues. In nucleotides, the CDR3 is TGTGCCAGCAGCACGGGTCACTCCTACGAGCAGTACTTC. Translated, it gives CASSTGHSYEQYF.

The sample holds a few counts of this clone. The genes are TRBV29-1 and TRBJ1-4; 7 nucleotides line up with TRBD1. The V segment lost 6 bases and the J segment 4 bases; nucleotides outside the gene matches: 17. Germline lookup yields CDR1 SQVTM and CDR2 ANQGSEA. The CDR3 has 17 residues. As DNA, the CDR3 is TGCAGCGTCCACACACCTTTTGGACAGGCTGATAATGAAAAACTGTTTTTT. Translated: CSVHTPFGQADNEKLFF.

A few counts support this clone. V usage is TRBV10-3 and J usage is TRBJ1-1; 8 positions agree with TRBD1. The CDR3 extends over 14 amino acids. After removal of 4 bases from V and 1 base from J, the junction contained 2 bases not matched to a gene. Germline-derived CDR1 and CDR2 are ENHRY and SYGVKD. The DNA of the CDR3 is TGTGCCATCAGTGCCGGACAGGGGAACACTGAAGCTTTCTTT. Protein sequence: CAISAGQGNTEAFF.

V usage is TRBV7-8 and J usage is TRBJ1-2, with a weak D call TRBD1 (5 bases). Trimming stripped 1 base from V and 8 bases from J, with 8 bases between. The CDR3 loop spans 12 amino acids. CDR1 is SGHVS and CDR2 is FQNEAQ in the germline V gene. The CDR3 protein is CASSLGGDGYTF. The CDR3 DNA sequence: TGTGCCAGCAGCTTAGGGGGGGACGGCTACACCTTC.

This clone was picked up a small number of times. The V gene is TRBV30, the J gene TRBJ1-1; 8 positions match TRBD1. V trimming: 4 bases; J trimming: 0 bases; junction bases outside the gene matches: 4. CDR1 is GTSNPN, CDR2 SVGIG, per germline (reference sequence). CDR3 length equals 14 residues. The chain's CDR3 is CAWNRGFMNTEAFF. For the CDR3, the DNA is TGTGCCTGGAACAGGGGGTTCATGAACACTGAAGCTTTCTTT.

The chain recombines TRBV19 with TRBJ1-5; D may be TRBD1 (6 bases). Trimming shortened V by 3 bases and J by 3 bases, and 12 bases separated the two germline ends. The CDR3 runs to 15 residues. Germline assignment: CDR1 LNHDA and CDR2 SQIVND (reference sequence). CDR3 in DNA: TGTGCCAGTAGTATCCCCCGGACAGTCAATCAGCCCCAGCATTTT. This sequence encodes CASSIPRTVNQPQHF.

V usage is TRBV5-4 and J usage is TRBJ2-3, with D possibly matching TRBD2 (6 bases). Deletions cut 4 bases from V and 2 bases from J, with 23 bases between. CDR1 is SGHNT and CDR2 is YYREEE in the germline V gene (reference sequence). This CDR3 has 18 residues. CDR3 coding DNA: TGTGCCAGCAGCCTGGGGTGGGGAGGTCTAGCATACACAGATACGCAGTATTTT. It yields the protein CASSLGWGGLAYTDTQYF.

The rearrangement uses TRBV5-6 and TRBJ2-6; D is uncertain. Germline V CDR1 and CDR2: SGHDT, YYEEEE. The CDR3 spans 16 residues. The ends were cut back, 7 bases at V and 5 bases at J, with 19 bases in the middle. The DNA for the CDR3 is TGTGCCAGCTCTGGCAAGTCACAAAGTCGGGCCAACGTCCTGACTTTC. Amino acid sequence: CASSGKSQSRANVLTF.